Listed here are 22 T cell receptor beta chains from one sample, sequenced in a study of OX40 agonist ivuxolimab in advanced cancers. The library was built by means of the immunoSEQ multiplex PCR assay. Not all clones reach the TCRdb copy of this immuneACCESS table, which keeps in-frame sequences only. Checked studies attribute under half of the gap to unresolved V genes and leave the rest unexplained. Counted in this sample were tens of thousands of clones; around 90% of them appeared once. The top ten constitute about 0.61% of the sample. The sequences come from CD4+ or CD8+ T cells sorted from blood, collected in a trial of the OX40 agonist ivuxolimab. These receptors originate from an adult with an advanced solid tumor such as melanoma, head and neck, liver or kidney cancer.

V gene TRBV20-1 combines with J gene TRBJ2-1; D unclear. Germline lookup yields CDR1 DFQATT and CDR2 SNEGSKA (reference sequence). This CDR3 has 11 amino acids. Trimming pared 3 bases from V and 4 bases from J, leaving 4 bases between. DNA of the CDR3: TGCAGTGCTAGTCTTTACAATGAGCAGTTCTTC. It codes for CSASLYNEQFF.

V gene TRBV7-6 combines with J gene TRBJ2-3, with 7 bases identical to TRBD2. Trimming removed 2 bases from V and 0 bases from J; junction bases left unmatched: 5. CDR3 length: 16 residues. CDR1 is SGHVS, CDR2 FNYEAQ, per germline. The CDR3 protein is CASSLIGGTSTDTQYF. CDR3 coding DNA: TGTGCCAGCAGCTTAATCGGGGGGACTAGCACAGATACGCAGTATTTT.

The rearrangement joins TRBV11-2 to TRBJ2-1, with TRBD1 as a possible D gene (5 bases). CDR1 SGHAT and CDR2 FQNNGV come from the germline V gene. The CDR3 length is 15 residues. V was trimmed by 10 bases and J by 9 bases, leaving 25 bases between them. The CDR3 protein is CATTSGLAGWGEQFF. In DNA form, the CDR3 reads TGTGCCACCACATCGGGCTTGGCAGGGTGGGGTGAGCAGTTCTTC.

The gene calls are TRBV7-6 and TRBJ2-1, with TRBD2 matching over 13 bases. CDR3 length equals 17 residues. With V trimmed by 1 base and J by 7 bases, 7 bases remained unmatched. From germline, CDR1 is SGHVS and CDR2 FNYEAQ. The CDR3 region has the DNA TGTGCCAGCAGCTTAGTGGGGGGGACTAGCGGGGCTAATGAGCAGTTCTTC. Its translation is CASSLVGGTSGANEQFF.

In DNA form, the CDR3 reads TGTGCCAGTAACACCGGGACAGGGGCAGTGGGGGAGCAGTACTTC. It encodes CASNTGTGAVGEQYF. The J gene is TRBJ2-7, the V gene TRBV27; TRBD1 matches 10 bases. Germline lookup yields CDR1 MNHEY and CDR2 SMNVEV (reference sequence). J gave up 7 bases and V 9 bases, and 15 bases lay outside the gene matches. The CDR3 is 15 residues long.

This clone was recorded once. The V and J genes are TRBV18 and TRBJ2-5, with 7 bases lining up with TRBD1. This CDR3 is built from 15 residues. In germline, CDR1 is KGHSH, CDR2 LQKENI. With 3 bases clipped from V and 5 bases from J, the junction kept 9 bases outside the gene matches. CDR3 residues: CASSPTGSQAETQYF. CDR3 nucleotides: TGTGCCAGCTCACCGACAGGGTCGCAGGCGGAGACCCAGTACTTC.

The chain uses TRBV25-1 and TRBJ2-3; D is undetermined. CDR3 length: 11 amino acids. The V end was cut by 6 bases, the J end by 2 bases, with 3 bases between. Germline CDR1 MGHDK, CDR2 SYGVNS. CDR3 DNA sequence: TGTGCCAGCAGGATCACAGATACGCAGTATTTT. Amino acids: CASRITDTQYF.

The chain is built from TRBV2 and TRBJ1-2; TRBD1 might be the D (5 bases). This CDR3 has 12 amino acids. Germline V gene sequence: CDR1 SNHLY, CDR2 FYNNEI. The V end lost 6 bases, the J end lost 4 bases, and 9 bases lay between the germline ends. The CDR3 nucleotides are TGTGCCAGCAGCGGGACGGCCTATGGCTACACCTTC. Its protein product is CASSGTAYGYTF.

The chain employs TRBV2 and TRBJ2-1; D possibly corresponds to TRBD1 (6 bases). Germline CDR1 and CDR2: SNHLY and FYNNEI. Trimming took off 6 bases at V and 1 base at J, with 10 bases between the two ends. The CDR3 length is 14 residues. For the CDR3, the DNA is TGTGCCAGCAGCTTGGACAGTTCCTACAATGAGCAGTTCTTC. Its translation is CASSLDSSYNEQFF.

The J gene is TRBJ2-5, the V gene TRBV2; TRBD2 aligns across 8 bases. The J segment lost 5 bases and the V segment lost 5 bases, leaving 10 bases of the junction unmatched. The CDR3 is made up of 15 amino acids. Germline V gene lookup returns CDR1 SNHLY and CDR2 FYNNEI. In DNA form, the CDR3 reads TGTGCCAGCAGTCGGGAGGGCCCGCGGGGGGAGACCCAGTACTTC. Amino acids: CASSREGPRGETQYF.

J is TRBJ1-1 and V is TRBV2, with a possible D match to TRBD1 (5 bases). This CDR3 has 14 amino acids. The V end was cut by 6 bases, the J end by 3 bases, with 14 bases between. Per the germline V gene, CDR1 is SNHLY and CDR2 is FYNNEI. CDR3 coding DNA: TGTGCCAGCAGGAGACCGGGGGTGTACACTGAAGCTTTCTTT. It translates to CASRRPGVYTEAFF.

This chain links TRBV4-2 with TRBJ2-3, with 7 bases identical to TRBD2. In germline, CDR1 is LGHNA, CDR2 YNFKEQ. V shed 0 bases, J shed 2 bases, and the junction held 8 bases outside the gene matches. The CDR3 is 17 amino acids. Here the CDR3 DNA reads TGTGCCAGCAGCCAAGAAAGCGGCGGGAGTATCACAGATACGCAGTATTTT. This encodes CASSQESGGSITDTQYF.

The chain recombines TRBV27 with TRBJ2-7; 10 bases fit TRBD1. J lost 3 bases, V lost 7 bases, and 6 bases had no gene match. The CDR3 sequence is 14 residues long. Germline lookup yields CDR1 MNHEY and CDR2 SMNVEV (reference sequence). The CDR3 reads CASKRQGAGYEQYF. CDR3 DNA sequence: TGTGCCAGCAAGAGACAGGGGGCTGGCTACGAGCAGTACTTC.

The rearrangement joins TRBV7-3 to TRBJ2-5; D call uncertain. V dropped 2 bases and J dropped 2 bases, with 9 bases sitting between them. This CDR3 has 14 amino acids. The germline gives CDR1 SGHTA, CDR2 FQGTGA. CDR3 nucleotide sequence: TGTGCCAGCAGCTTACTAGGTGGGCAAGAGACCCAGTACTTC. Its translation: CASSLLGGQETQYF. Full variable domain (rest looked up from reference TRBV7-3 and TRBJ2-5): GAGVSQTPSNKVTEKGKYVELRCDPISGHTALYWYRQSLGQGPEFLIYFQGTGAADDSGLPNDRFFAVRPEGSVSTLKIQRTERGDSAVYLCASSLLGGQETQYFGPGTRLLVL.

This chain links TRBV6-1 with TRBJ1-3, with 7 bases aligning to TRBD1. The CDR3 totals 16 residues. Germline loops: CDR1 MNHNS, CDR2 SASEGT. V lost 2 bases, J lost 11 bases, and 15 bases stayed unmatched. The CDR3: CASSELSGGTAAAIYF. The CDR3 nucleotides read TGTGCCAGCAGTGAATTATCCGGAGGGACAGCAGCGGCCATATATTTT.

CDR3 DNA: TGTGCCTGGAGTGTACCAGGGCCTAATGAAAAACTGTTTTTT. It encodes CAWSVPGPNEKLFF. The V call is TRBV30, the J call TRBJ1-4; a possible D gene is TRBD1 (5 bases). CDR3 length: 14 residues. Trimming shortened V by 0 bases and J by 3 bases, and 8 bases separated the two germline ends. Per germline, CDR1 GTSNPN and CDR2 SVGIG (reference sequence).

This sequence joins TRBV5-1 and TRBJ2-1; a possible D gene is TRBD1 (6 bases). This CDR3 region has 16 residues. CDR1 is SGHRS, CDR2 YFSETQ, per germline. V was shortened by 0 bases and J by 3 bases, with 13 bases between the two germline ends. The CDR3 reads CASSLVRGKGYNEQFF. CDR3 DNA sequence: TGCGCCAGCAGCTTGGTGAGGGGGAAGGGCTACAATGAGCAGTTCTTC.

The rearrangement joins TRBV6-1 to TRBJ2-3; TRBD1 aligns across 10 bases. The V gene end was trimmed by 2 bases and the J gene end by 6 bases; junction bases not matched to a gene: 5. Germline V gene data show CDR1 as MNHNS and CDR2 as SASEGT. The CDR3 has 15 amino acids. CDR3 in DNA: TGTGCCAGCAGTGAACAGACAGGGGGCAGCGATACGCAGTATTTT. This gives the protein CASSEQTGGSDTQYF.

This sequence joins TRBV10-1 and TRBJ2-1, with TRBD2 identical over 11 bases. Germline values: CDR1 WNHNN, CDR2 SYGVQD (reference sequence). The CDR3 is made up of 15 amino acids. The V and J ends lost 0 bases and 8 bases, in that order; junction bases with no gene match: 3. The CDR3 spells CASSESTSGTDEQFF. In DNA form, the CDR3 reads TGCGCCAGCAGTGAGTCGACTAGCGGGACGGATGAGCAGTTCTTC.

V is TRBV30 and J is TRBJ1-5; TRBD1 is a possible D gene (6 bases). Deletions cut 0 bases from V and 7 bases from J, with 16 bases between. The germline gives CDR1 GTSNPN, CDR2 SVGIG (reference sequence). This CDR3 is built from 15 residues. This chain's CDR3 is CAWSVFWGQGQPQHF. The CDR3 DNA follows: TGTGCCTGGAGTGTATTCTGGGGTCAGGGGCAGCCCCAGCATTTT.

This CDR3 reads CASSFTKTASAGQYF. The CDR3 DNA sequence: TGTGCCAGCAGCTTCACAAAGACAGCATCAGCGGGGCAGTACTTC. The chain couples TRBV5-5 to TRBJ2-7; a weak D match, TRBD2 (6 bases). Deletions cut 2 bases from V and 9 bases from J, with 21 bases between. CDR1 and CDR2 (germline): SGHKS, YYEKEE (reference sequence). This CDR3 region has 15 residues.

This clone appeared a few times. The V gene is TRBV10-3, the J gene TRBJ1-3, with TRBD1 as a possible D gene (5 bases). Germline V CDR1 and CDR2: ENHRY, SYGVKD. Trimming took 5 bases from V and 1 from J, leaving 6 bases between them. This CDR3 comprises 13 residues. CDR3 sequence reads: CAISPGSGNTIYF. The CDR3 DNA reads TGTGCCATCAGTCCAGGGTCTGGAAACACCATATATTTT.